Below, 11 T cell receptor beta chains from the same sample are listed, as sequenced in a study of identical twins. TCRdb itself ran the 5' RACE reads through MiXCR, one entry per CDR3 protein. The sample consists of a few hundred thousand distinct CDR3 sequences, roughly an eighth of them appearing once. These data were also filed under a second study, of yellow fever vaccine responses in identical twins.

Sequenced: CD4+ T cells sorted from blood. Receptor source: a woman in her late teens or twenties in good health.

This chain joins TRBV16 and TRBJ1-1; D not certain. Trimming took off 4 bases at V and 2 bases at J, with 11 bases between the two ends. Per the germline V gene, CDR1 is KGHSY and CDR2 is FQNENV. This CDR3 is 14 amino acids long. This chain's CDR3 is CASSLKTANTEAFF. CDR3 sequence (DNA): TGTGCCAGCAGCCTGAAGACTGCAAACACTGAAGCTTTCTTT.

This clonotype has more than one count but fewer than ten. The chain links TRBV20-1 to TRBJ1-4; TRBD1 matches at 10 bases. This CDR3 is built from 15 residues. Per germline, CDR1 DFQATT and CDR2 SNEGSKA (reference sequence). The trim removed 0 bases at V and 13 bases at J, leaving 11 bases unmatched. DNA of the CDR3: TGCAGTGCTAGAGATGGGGGACAGGGGAAAGGCCTACTGTTTTTT. Translating it yields CSARDGGQGKGLLFF.

V usage is TRBV7-2 and J usage is TRBJ2-7, with D maybe TRBD2 (6 bases). The CDR3 has 15 residues. The V and J ends lost 1 base and 4 bases respectively, with 14 bases between them. Germline V gives CDR1 SGHTA, CDR2 FQGNSA. The CDR3 sequence: CASSLGGGVRYEQYF. The CDR3 nucleotides read TGTGCCAGCAGCTTAGGAGGCGGGGTAAGGTACGAGCAGTACTTC. Based on the CDR3 plus reference TRBV7-2 and TRBJ2-7, the full variable domain is GAGVSQSPSNKVTEKGKDVELRCDPISGHTALYWYRQSLGQGLEFLIYFQGNSAPDKSGLPSDRFSAERTGGSVSTLTIQRTQQEDSAVYLCASSLGGGVRYEQYFGPGTRLTVT.

At least ten counts were recorded for this clonotype. This rearrangement joins TRBV29-1 to TRBJ2-1; TRBD1 matches at 9 bases. The trim removed 8 bases at V and 7 bases at J, leaving 9 bases unmatched. Germline CDR1 and CDR2: SQVTM and ANQGSEA. The CDR3 length is 13 residues. This CDR3 reads CSSTGTGKNEQFF. The CDR3 nucleotides read TGCAGCTCGACCGGGACAGGGAAGAATGAGCAGTTCTTC.

There are many counts of this clonotype. J is TRBJ2-3 and V is TRBV4-3, with 8 nucleotides matching TRBD1. The V segment lost 4 bases and the J segment 2 bases; nucleotides outside the gene matches: 5. The CDR3 extends over 15 amino acids. Germline CDR1 LGHNA, CDR2 YSLEER. The CDR3 sequence: CASSPGQGATDTQYF. The CDR3 nucleotides read TGCGCCAGCAGCCCTGGACAGGGTGCCACAGATACGCAGTATTTT.

This clonotype was counted between two and nine times. The rearrangement links TRBV3-1 to TRBJ1-2, with 9 bases identical to TRBD1. The germline V gene has CDR1 LGHDT and CDR2 YNNKEL (reference sequence). The CDR3 covers 15 residues. The V gene end was trimmed by 4 bases and the J gene end by 6 bases; junction bases not matched to a gene: 9. The CDR3 sequence is CASSPRDRVVDGYTF. CDR3 nucleotide sequence: TGTGCCAGCAGCCCCCGGGACAGGGTAGTTGATGGCTACACCTTC.

The CDR3 DNA is TGTGCCAGCAGTATCGGGACAGGGGTTCAGCCCCAGCATTTT. Its translation is CASSIGTGVQPQHF. This chain joins TRBV12-3 or TRBV12-4 and TRBJ1-5; 10 bases are shared with TRBD1. Unmatched junction bases numbered 4, after V lost 5 bases and J lost 6 bases. CDR3 length equals 14 residues.

The V and J genes are TRBV2 and TRBJ1-6; a weak D match, TRBD1 (5 bases). Germline values: CDR1 SNHLY, CDR2 FYNNEI. V was clipped by 1 base and J by 14 bases, with 15 bases between them. This CDR3 is 14 amino acids long. CDR3 DNA: TGTGCCAGCAGTGAAGGCCTGACTGGGGCGGCCCTCCACTTT. Translated, it gives CASSEGLTGAALHF.

The table lists this clonotype with many counts. The rearrangement joins TRBV27 to TRBJ2-1, with unresolved D. Trimming cost V 10 bases and J 5 bases, with 6 bases left between them. The CDR3 runs to 10 residues. Per the germline V gene, CDR1 is MNHEY and CDR2 is SMNVEV (reference sequence). This CDR3 is CAIPDNEQFF. The CDR3 DNA reads as TGTGCCATCCCCGACAATGAGCAGTTCTTC.

This clonotype was seen a handful of times. The chain couples TRBV6-6 to TRBJ2-1, with TRBD1 matching 10 bases. Germline V CDR1 and CDR2: MNHNY, SVGAGI (reference sequence). V dropped 7 bases and J dropped 12; count of bases not matched to a gene: 9. CDR3 length: 13 residues. In nucleotides, the CDR3 is TGTGCCAGCACTTCGACAGGGGGCGGAGGGCAGTTCTTC. This gives the protein CASTSTGGGGQFF.

The rearrangement uses TRBV29-1 and TRBJ2-3; D call uncertain. The CDR3 runs to 13 residues. The germline V and J ends were trimmed by 3 bases and 0 bases, with 7 bases remaining between them. The germline CDR1 and CDR2 sequences are SQVTM and ANQGSEA. The CDR3 here is CSVDRESTDTQYF. The CDR3 DNA reads TGCAGCGTTGATCGAGAGAGCACAGATACGCAGTATTTT.